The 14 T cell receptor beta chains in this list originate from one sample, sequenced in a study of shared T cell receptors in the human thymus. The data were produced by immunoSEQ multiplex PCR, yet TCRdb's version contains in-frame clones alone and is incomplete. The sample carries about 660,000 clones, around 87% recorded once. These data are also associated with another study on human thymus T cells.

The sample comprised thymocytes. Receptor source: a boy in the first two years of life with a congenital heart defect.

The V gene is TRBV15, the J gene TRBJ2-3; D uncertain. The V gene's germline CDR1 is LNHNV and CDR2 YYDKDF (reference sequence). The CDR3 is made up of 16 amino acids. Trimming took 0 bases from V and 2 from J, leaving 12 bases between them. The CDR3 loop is CATSRDWRGHTDTQYF. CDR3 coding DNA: TGTGCCACCAGCAGAGATTGGCGCGGCCACACAGATACGCAGTATTTT.

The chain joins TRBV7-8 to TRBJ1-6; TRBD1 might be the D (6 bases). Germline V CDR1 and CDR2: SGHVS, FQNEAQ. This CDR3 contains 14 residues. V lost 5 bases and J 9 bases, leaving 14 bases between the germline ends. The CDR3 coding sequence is TGTGCCAGCAGCATGCCCCTACAGGGTTCACCCCTCCACTTT. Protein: CASSMPLQGSPLHF.

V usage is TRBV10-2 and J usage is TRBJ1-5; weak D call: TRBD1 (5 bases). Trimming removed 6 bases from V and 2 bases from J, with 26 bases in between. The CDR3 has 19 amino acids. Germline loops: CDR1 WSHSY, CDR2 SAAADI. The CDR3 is CASSQSGTKGDTGNQPQHF. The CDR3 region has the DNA TGCGCCAGCAGCCAAAGCGGGACCAAAGGGGATACGGGCAATCAGCCCCAGCATTTT.

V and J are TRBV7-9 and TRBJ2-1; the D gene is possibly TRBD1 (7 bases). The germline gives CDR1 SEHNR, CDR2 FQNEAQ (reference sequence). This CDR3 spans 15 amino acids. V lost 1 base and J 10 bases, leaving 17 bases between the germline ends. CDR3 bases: TGTGCCAGCAGCTTAGAGGCAGGGGGGTTCGTCGAGCAGTTCTTC. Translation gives CASSLEAGGFVEQFF.

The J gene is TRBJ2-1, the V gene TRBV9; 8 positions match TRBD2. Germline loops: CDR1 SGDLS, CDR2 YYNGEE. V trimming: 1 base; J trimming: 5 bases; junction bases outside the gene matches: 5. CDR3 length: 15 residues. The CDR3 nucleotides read TGTGCCAGCAGCGTACAAGCGGGAGTACACAATGAGCAGTTCTTC. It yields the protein CASSVQAGVHNEQFF.

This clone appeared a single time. The CDR3 sequence is CASSLRDRNYGYTF. The CDR3 nucleotides read TGTGCCAGCAGCCTTCGGGACAGAAACTATGGCTACACCTTC. The V call is TRBV7-9, the J call TRBJ1-2; 7 bases fit TRBD1. With 5 bases clipped from V and 2 bases from J, the junction kept 5 bases outside the gene matches. The CDR3 is 14 amino acids. The V gene's germline CDR1 is SEHNR and CDR2 FQNEAQ (reference sequence).

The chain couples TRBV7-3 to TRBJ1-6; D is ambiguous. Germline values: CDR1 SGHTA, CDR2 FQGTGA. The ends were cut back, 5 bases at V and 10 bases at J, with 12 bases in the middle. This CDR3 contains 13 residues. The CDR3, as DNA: TGTGCCAGCAGCGCCCGGAGAGTCTCACCCCTCCACTTT. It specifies CASSARRVSPLHF.

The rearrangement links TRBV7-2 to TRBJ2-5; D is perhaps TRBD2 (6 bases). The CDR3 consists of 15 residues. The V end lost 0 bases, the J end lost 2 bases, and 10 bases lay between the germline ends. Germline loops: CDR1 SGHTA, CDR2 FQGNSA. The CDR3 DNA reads TGTGCCAGCAGCTTAGCCGAAGCGGGTCAAGAGACCCAGTACTTC. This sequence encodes CASSLAEAGQETQYF. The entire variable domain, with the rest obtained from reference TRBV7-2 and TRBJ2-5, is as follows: GAGVSQSPSNKVTEKGKDVELRCDPISGHTALYWYRQSLGQGLEFLIYFQGNSAPDKSGLPSDRFSAERTGGSVSTLTIQRTQQEDSAVYLCASSLAEAGQETQYFGPGTRLLVL.

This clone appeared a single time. The DNA for the CDR3 is TGTGCCTGGAGAGGTGGGGGACTAGGGCCCAATGAGCAGTTCTTC. It is translated as CAWRGGGLGPNEQFF. The chain has TRBV30 and TRBJ2-1; 8 positions agree with TRBD2. With 3 bases clipped from V and 6 bases from J, the junction kept 10 bases outside the gene matches. Germline loops: CDR1 GTSNPN, CDR2 SVGIG (reference sequence). This CDR3 has 15 amino acids.

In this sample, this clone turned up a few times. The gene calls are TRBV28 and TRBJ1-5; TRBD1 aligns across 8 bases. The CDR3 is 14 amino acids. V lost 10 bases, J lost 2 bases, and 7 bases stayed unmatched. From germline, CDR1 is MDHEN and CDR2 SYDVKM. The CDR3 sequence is CATLRGLRNQPQHF. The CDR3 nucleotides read TGTGCCACCCTCAGGGGGCTGCGCAATCAGCCCCAGCATTTT.

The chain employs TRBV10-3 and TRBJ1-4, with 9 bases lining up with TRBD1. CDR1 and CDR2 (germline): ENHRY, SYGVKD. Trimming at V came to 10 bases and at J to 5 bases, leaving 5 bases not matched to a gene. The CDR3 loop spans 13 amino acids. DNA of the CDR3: TGTGCCACCGGGACAGGGAGGAATGAAAAACTGTTTTTT. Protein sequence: CATGTGRNEKLFF.

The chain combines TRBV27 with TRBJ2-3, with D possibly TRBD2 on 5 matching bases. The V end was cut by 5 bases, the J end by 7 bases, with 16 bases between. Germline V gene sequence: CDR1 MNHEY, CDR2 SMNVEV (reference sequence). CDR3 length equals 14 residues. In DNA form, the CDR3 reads TGTGCCAGCAGTCCCCTTTTAGGGAGCAATACGCAGTATTTT. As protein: CASSPLLGSNTQYF.

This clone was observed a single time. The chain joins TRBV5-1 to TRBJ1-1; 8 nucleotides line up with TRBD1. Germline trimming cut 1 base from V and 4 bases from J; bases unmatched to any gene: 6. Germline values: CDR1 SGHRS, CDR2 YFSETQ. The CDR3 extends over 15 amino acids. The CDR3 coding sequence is TGCGCCAGCAGCTTGTCGACAGGGGCGGGCACTGAAGCTTTCTTT. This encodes CASSLSTGAGTEAFF.

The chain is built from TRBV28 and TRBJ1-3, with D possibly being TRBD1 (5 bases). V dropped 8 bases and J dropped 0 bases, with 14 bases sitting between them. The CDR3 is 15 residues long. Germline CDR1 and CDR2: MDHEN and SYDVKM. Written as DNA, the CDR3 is TGTGCCAGCCGAAAAGGGGAAGTCTCTGGAAACACCATATATTTT. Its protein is CASRKGEVSGNTIYF.